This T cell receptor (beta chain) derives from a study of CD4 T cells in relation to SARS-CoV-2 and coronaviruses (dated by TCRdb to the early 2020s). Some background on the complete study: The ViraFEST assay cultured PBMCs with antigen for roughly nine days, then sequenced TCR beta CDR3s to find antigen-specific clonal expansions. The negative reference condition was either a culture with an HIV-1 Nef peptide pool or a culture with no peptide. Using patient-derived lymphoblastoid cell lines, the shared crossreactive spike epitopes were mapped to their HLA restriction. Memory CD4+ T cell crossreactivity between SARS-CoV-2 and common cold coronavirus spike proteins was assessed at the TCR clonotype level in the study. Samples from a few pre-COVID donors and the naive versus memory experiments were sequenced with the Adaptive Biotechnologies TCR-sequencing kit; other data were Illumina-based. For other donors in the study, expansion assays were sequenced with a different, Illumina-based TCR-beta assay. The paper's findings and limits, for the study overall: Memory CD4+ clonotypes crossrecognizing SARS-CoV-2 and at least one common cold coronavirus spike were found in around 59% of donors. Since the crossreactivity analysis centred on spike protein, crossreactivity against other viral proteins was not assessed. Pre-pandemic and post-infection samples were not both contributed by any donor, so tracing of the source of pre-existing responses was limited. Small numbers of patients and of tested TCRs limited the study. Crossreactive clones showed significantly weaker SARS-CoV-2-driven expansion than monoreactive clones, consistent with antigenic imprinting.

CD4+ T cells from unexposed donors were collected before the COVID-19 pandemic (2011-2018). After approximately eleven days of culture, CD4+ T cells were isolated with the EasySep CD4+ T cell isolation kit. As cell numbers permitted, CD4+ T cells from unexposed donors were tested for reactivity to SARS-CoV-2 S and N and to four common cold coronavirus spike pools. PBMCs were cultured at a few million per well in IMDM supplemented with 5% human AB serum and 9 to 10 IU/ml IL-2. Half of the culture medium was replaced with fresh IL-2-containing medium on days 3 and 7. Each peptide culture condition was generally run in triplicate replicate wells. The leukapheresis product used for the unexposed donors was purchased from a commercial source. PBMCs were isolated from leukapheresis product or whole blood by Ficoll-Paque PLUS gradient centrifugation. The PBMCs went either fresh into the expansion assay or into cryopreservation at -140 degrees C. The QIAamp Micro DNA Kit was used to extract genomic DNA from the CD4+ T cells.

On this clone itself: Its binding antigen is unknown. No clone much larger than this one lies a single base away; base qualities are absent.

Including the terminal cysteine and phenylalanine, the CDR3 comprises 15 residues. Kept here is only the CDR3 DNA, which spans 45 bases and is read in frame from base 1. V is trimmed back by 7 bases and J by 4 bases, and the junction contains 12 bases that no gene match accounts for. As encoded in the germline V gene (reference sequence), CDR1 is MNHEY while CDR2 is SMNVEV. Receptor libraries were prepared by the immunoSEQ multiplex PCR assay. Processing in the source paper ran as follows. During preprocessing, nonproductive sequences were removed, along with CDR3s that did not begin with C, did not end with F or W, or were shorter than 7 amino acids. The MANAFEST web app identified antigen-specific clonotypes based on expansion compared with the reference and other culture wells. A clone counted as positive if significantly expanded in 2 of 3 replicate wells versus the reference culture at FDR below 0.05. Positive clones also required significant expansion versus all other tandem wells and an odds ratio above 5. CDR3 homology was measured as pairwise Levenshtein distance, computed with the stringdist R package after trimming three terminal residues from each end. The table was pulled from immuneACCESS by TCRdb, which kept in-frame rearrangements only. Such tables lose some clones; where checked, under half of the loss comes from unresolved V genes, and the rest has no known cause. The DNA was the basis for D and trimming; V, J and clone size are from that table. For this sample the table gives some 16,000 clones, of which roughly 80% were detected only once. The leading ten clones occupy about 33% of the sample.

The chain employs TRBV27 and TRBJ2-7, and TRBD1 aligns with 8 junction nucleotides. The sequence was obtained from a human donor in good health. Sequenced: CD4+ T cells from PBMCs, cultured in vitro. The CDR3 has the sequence CASIEWTGSAYEQYF. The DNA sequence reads TGTGCCAGCATCGAGTGGACAGGGTCGGCATACGAGCAGTACTTC.